The clone carrying this T cell receptor (beta chain) was picked up a small number of times. Germline V gene sequence: CDR1 SGHVS, CDR2 FQNEAQ. Trimming shortened V by 5 bases and J by 7 bases, and 13 bases separated the two germline ends. The CDR3 spans 13 residues. The record originates from a study of T cells in Graves' hyperthyroidism and ophthalmopathy. TCR beta CDR3 regions were amplified from RNA transcripts. HTBI primers were the set used in a first-round RT-PCR of the TCR CDR3. MiXCR, applied by TCRdb to the multiplex PCR reads, yields one record per CDR3 protein. The sample holds about 400,000 distinct CDR3 sequences, over 12% seen once.

This clonotype was sampled from a man aged 50-60 years with Graves' ophthalmopathy. The sequencing input was blood. The chain joins TRBV7-8 to TRBJ2-3; tentatively, D is TRBD2 (6 bases). This chain's CDR3 is CASSSLRGNTQYF. CDR3 nucleotides: TGTGCCAGCAGCAGCCTACGCGGGAATACGCAGTATTTT.